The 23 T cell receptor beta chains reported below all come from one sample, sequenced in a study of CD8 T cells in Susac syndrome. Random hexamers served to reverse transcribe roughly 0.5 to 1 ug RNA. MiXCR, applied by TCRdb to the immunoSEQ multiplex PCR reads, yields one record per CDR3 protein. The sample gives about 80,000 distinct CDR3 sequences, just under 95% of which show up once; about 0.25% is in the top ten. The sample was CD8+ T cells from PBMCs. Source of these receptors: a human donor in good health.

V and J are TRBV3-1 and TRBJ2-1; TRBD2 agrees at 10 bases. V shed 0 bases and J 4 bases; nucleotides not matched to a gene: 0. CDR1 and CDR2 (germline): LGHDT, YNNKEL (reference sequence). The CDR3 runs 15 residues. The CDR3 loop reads CASSQEGLAYNEQFF. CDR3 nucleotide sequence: TGTGCCAGCAGCCAAGAGGGACTAGCGTACAATGAGCAGTTCTTC.

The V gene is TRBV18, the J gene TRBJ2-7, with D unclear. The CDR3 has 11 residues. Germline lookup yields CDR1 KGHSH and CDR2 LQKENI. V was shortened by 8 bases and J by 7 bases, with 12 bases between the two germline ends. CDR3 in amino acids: CASADASEQYF. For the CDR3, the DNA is TGTGCCAGCGCCGATGCCTCGGAGCAGTACTTC.

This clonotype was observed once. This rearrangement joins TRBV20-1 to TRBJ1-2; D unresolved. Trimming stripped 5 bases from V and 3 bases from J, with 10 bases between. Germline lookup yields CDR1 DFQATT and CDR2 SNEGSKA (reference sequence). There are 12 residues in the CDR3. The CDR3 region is CSARTSDYGYTF. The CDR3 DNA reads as TGCAGTGCTCGGACGAGCGACTATGGCTACACCTTC.

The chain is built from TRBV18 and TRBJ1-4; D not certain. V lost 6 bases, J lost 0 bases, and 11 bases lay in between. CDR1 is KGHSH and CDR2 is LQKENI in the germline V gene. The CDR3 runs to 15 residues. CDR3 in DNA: TGTGCCAGCTCCCCAGGCGTAGCAACTAATGAAAAACTGTTTTTT. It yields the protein CASSPGVATNEKLFF.

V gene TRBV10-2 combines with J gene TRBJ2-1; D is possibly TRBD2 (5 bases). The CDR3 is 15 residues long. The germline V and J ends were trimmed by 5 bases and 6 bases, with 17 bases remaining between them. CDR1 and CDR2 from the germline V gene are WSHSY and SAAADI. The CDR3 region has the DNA TGCGCCAGCAGTCTAGGTTGGGATCGGGGCAATGAGCAGTTCTTC. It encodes CASSLGWDRGNEQFF.

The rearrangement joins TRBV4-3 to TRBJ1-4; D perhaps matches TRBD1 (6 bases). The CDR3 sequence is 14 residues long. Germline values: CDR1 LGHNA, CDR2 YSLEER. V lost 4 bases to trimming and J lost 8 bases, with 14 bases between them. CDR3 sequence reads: CASSPWGASEKLFF. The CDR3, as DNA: TGCGCCAGCAGCCCTTGGGGGGCTTCGGAAAAACTGTTTTTT.

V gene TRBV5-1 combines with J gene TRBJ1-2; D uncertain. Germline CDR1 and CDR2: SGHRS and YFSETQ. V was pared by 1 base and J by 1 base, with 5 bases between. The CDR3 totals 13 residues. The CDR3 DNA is TGCGCCAGCAGCTTGAGGTTTAACTATGGCTACACCTTC. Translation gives CASSLRFNYGYTF. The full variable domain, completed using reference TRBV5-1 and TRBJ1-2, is KAGVTQTPRYLIKTRGQQVTLSCSPISGHRSVSWYQQTPGQGLQFLFEYFSETQRNKGNFPGRFSGRQFSNSRSEMNVSTLELGDSALYLCASSLRFNYGYTFGSGTRLTVV.

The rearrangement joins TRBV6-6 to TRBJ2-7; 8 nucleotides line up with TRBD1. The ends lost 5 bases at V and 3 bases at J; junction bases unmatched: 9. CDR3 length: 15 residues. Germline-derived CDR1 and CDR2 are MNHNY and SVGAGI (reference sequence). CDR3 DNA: TGTGCCAGCAGTCCCGAGGGACAGGACTACTACGAGCAGTACTTC. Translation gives CASSPEGQDYYEQYF.

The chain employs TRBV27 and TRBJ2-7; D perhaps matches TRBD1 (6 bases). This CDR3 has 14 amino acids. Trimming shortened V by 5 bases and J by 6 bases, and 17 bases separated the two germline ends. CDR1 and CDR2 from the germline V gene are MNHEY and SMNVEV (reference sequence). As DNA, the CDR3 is TGTGCCAGCAGTGTCTCCGGGACAAGTAGCGAGCAGTACTTC. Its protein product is CASSVSGTSSEQYF.

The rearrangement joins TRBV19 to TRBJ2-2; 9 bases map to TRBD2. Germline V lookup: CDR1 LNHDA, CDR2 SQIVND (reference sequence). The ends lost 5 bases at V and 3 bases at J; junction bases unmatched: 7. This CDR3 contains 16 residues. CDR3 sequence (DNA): TGTGCCAGTAGTGCTTGGGGACTAGCAGACACCGGGGAGCTGTTTTTT. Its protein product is CASSAWGLADTGELFF.

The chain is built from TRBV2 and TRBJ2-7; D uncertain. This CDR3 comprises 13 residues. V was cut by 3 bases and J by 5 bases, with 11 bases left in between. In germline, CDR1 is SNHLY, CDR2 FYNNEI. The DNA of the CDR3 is TGTGCCAGCAGTGAGCCAGGTCTCCACGAGCAGTACGTC. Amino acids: CASSEPGLHEQYV.

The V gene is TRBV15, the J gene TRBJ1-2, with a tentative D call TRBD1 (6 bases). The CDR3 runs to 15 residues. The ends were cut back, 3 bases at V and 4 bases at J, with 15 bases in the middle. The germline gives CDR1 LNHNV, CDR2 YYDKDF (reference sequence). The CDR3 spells CATSRAGDLLYGYTF. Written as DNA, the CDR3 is TGTGCCACCAGCAGGGCAGGGGATCTGCTCTATGGCTACACCTTC.

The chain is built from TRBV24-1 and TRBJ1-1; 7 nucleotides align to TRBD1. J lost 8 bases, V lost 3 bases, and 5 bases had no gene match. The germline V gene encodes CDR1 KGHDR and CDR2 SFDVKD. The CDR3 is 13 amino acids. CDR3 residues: CATSDRQGQEAFF. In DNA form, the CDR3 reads TGTGCCACCAGTGATCGACAGGGTCAGGAAGCTTTCTTT.

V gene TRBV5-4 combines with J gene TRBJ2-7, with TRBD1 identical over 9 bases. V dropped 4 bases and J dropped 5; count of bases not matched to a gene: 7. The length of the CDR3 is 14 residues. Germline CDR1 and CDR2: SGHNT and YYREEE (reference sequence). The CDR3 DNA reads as TGTGCCAGCAGCCCGGGACAGGGCTTCGACGAGCAGTACGTC. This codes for CASSPGQGFDEQYV.

This CDR3 is CASRDLLGTGERIGYTF. CDR3 DNA: TGTGCCAGCAGAGACCTTCTCGGGACAGGGGAAAGGATTGGCTACACCTTC. The chain couples TRBV28 to TRBJ1-2; TRBD1 agrees at 10 bases. CDR1 is MDHEN and CDR2 is SYDVKM in the germline V gene. The ends lost 6 bases at V and 7 bases at J; junction bases unmatched: 17. The length of the CDR3 is 17 residues.

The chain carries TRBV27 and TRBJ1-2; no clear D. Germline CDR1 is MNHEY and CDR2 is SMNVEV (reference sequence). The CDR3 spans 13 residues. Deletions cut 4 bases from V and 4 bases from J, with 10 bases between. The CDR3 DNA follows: TGTGCCAGCAGTTATGGCAGATTCTATGGCTACACCTTC. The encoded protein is CASSYGRFYGYTF.

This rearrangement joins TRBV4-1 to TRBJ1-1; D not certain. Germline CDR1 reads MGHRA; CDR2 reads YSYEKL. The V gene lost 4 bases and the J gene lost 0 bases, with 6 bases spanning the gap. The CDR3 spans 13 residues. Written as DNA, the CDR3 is TGCGCCAGCAGCCGGGCTATGAACACTGAAGCTTTCTTT. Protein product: CASSRAMNTEAFF.

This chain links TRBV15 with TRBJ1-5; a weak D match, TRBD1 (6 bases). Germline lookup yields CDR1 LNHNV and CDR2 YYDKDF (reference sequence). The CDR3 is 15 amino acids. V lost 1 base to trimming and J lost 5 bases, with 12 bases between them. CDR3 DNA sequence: TGTGCCACCAGCAGAGCAGGGGCAGGGGATCAGCCCCAGCATTTT. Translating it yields CATSRAGAGDQPQHF.

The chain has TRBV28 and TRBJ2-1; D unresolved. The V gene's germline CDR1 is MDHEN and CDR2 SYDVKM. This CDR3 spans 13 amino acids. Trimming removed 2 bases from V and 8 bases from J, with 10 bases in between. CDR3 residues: CASSLNRLDEQFF. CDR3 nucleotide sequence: TGTGCCAGCAGTTTAAACCGCCTGGATGAGCAGTTCTTC. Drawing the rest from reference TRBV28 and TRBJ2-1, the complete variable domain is DVKVTQSSRYLVKRTGEKVFLECVQDMDHENMFWYRQDPGLGLRLIYFSYDVKMKEKGDIPEGYSVSREKKERFSLILESASTNQTSMYLCASSLNRLDEQFFGPGTRLTVL.

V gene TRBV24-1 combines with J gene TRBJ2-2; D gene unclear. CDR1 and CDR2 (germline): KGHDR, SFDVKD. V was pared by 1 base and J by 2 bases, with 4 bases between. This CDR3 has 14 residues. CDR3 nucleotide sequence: TGTGCCACCAGTGATTTACGCAACACCGGGGAGCTGTTTTTT. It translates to CATSDLRNTGELFF.

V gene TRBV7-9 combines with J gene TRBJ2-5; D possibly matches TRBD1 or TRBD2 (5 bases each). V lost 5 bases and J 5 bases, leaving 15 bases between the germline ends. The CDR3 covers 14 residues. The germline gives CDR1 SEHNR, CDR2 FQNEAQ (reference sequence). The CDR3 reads CASSPQGGSETQYF. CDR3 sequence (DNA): TGTGCCAGCAGCCCGCAGGGCGGGTCGGAGACCCAGTACTTC.

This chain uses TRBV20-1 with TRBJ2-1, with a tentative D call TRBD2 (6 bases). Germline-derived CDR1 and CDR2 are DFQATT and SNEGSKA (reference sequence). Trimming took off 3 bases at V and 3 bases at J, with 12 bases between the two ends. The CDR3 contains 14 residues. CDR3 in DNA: TGCAGTGCTAGGGCTGGGACTGTCTACAATGAGCAGTTCTTC. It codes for CSARAGTVYNEQFF.

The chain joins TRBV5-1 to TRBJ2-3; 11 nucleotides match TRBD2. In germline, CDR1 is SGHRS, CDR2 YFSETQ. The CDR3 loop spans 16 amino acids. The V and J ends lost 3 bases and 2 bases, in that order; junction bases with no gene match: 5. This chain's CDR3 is CASSSGTSGDTDTQYF. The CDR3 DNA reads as TGCGCCAGCAGCTCCGGGACTAGCGGAGACACAGATACGCAGTATTTT. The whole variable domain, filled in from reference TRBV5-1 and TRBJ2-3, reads KAGVTQTPRYLIKTRGQQVTLSCSPISGHRSVSWYQQTPGQGLQFLFEYFSETQRNKGNFPGRFSGRQFSNSRSEMNVSTLELGDSALYLCASSSGTSGDTDTQYFGPGTRLTVL.